Reported below is one T cell receptor (beta chain). Antigen unknown. This specimen belongs to a study of long-term antiretroviral therapy in people with HIV. The length of the CDR3 is 15 residues. Germline CDR1 MNHNS, CDR2 SASEGT. V was pared by 3 bases and J by 10 bases, with 21 bases between. Investigators performed immunoSEQ version v3.0 at survey level. For each individual sample, sequencing targeted roughly 40,000-50,000 T-cell genomes. Measured with immunoSEQ multiplex PCR; TCRdb has only the in-frame clones, and not every one. The sample includes 15,000 to 20,000 clones, about 80% of them seen just once. In the United States, treatment was given to all participants with HIV. Findings and limits, study-wide: Narrower CDR3 length ranges marked HIV repertoires relative to controls. Post-treatment diversity went higher with ART but stayed below transplant donor controls.

The material was unsorted PBMCs, obtained 0.1 years after starting antiretroviral therapy. J is TRBJ1-2 and V is TRBV6-1; tentative D call: TRBD1 (5 bases). This TCR was sampled from a young man with HIV. In DNA, the CDR3 is TGTGCCAGCAGTGACCAATCGACAGCTAAGGAAGACTACACCTTC. Amino acid sequence: CASSDQSTAKEDYTF.